This T cell receptor (beta chain) was observed in a study of read filtering for tumor transcriptome and immune sequencing. Study-level information: Per sample, TCR-region reads ranged about 4 to 11 million by IR-seq, roughly 85 to 1,400 by RNA-seq.

This clonotype was counted many times. Bone marrow was sampled from every patient at the time of active disease. From approximately 400 ng of RNA, a library with molecular barcoded alpha/delta and beta/gamma adaptors was made. TCRdb reprocessed the reads with MiXCR, giving one entry per CDR3 protein. Of about 39,000 distinct CDR3 sequences detected, 14% appear once; the ten largest clones hold 6.5% to 8.5%. The CDR3 spans 14 residues. Deletions cut 5 bases from V and 2 bases from J, with 10 bases between. Germline V gives CDR1 SGHTA, CDR2 FQGNSA. The clonotype comes from a donor aged 40 or over with multiple myeloma. The rearrangement joins TRBV7-2 to TRBJ1-5; weak D call: TRBD1 (6 bases). Sequencing was done on a sample of a population of CD138-negative cells sorted from bone marrow. The CDR3 DNA reads TGTGCCAGCAGCCCGACAGGTGGCAATCAGCCCCAGCATTTT. It encodes CASSPTGGNQPQHF.